The 30 T cell receptor beta chains reported below all come from one sample, sequenced in a study of T cell repertoires in cytomegalovirus infection. TCRdb re-analysed the reads in MiXCR, keeping a single row per CDR3 protein. This sample has 200,000 to 300,000 distinct CDR3 sequences, with around 15% found just once. The specimen was PBMCs. Every receptor here comes from a human donor in good health (CMV status not recorded). Some clones in this sample may be carry-over from other donors' samples.

This clonotype was recorded many times. The rearrangement joins TRBV7-8 to TRBJ2-3; 7 bases match TRBD2. Germline CDR1 is SGHVS and CDR2 is FQNEAQ. The CDR3 has 16 amino acids. V dropped 0 bases and J dropped 5; count of bases not matched to a gene: 8. The CDR3 DNA follows: TGTGCCAGCAGCTTAGCTCTAACGGGAGGCCAAGATACGCAGTATTTT. Translating it yields CASSLALTGGQDTQYF.

On this clonotype: Germline and junction disagree at one end, which may indicate a read error. The chain recombines TRBV6-2 or TRBV6-3 with TRBJ1-5; D unclear. The CDR3 contains 13 residues. Germline CDR1 is MNHEY and CDR2 is SVGEGT. CDR3 sequence (DNA): TGTGTCAGCAGTTGGACGCAAAATCAGCCCCAGCATTTT. This gives the protein CVSSWTQNQPQHF.

This clonotype has only a few counts. This chain joins TRBV7-2 and TRBJ1-5; D remains unclear. CDR3 size: 12 residues. V gave up 0 bases and J gave up 10 bases, with 7 bases separating them. Per the germline V gene, CDR1 is SGHTA and CDR2 is FQGNSA. CDR3 DNA sequence: TGTGCCAGCAGCTTAGCTGGGCGCCCCCAGCATTTT. It specifies CASSLAGRPQHF.

Many counts were recorded for this clonotype. The rearrangement uses TRBV7-6 and TRBJ2-1, with 7 bases matching TRBD2. Germline CDR1 SGHVS, CDR2 FNYEAQ. The CDR3 is made up of 15 amino acids. V was clipped by 7 bases and J by 5 bases; unmatched bases: 11. The CDR3: CASTLGAGNNNEQFF. The CDR3 nucleotides read TGTGCCAGCACCTTGGGAGCGGGGAATAACAATGAGCAGTTCTTC.

Here the CDR3 reads CASSPGQTYTDTQYF. The DNA for the CDR3 is TGTGCCAGCTCACCGGGACAGACTTACACAGATACGCAGTATTTT. This sequence joins TRBV18 and TRBJ2-3, with 7 positions matching TRBD1. V shed 3 bases, J shed 2 bases, and the junction held 5 bases outside the gene matches. This CDR3 comprises 15 residues. In germline, CDR1 is KGHSH, CDR2 LQKENI.

The rearrangement joins TRBV2 to TRBJ1-5, with D unclear. The CDR3 has 13 residues. V lost 7 bases and J lost 4, with 11 bases in between. CDR1 and CDR2 from the germline V gene are SNHLY and FYNNEI. The CDR3 DNA follows: TGTGCCAGCACGAGGGTTGGGAATCAGCCCCAGCATTTT. Amino acids: CASTRVGNQPQHF. The complete variable domain, with remaining parts taken from reference TRBV2 and TRBJ1-5, reads EPEVTQTPSHQVTQMGQEVILRCVPISNHLYFYWYRQILGQKVEFLVSFYNNEISEKSEIFDDQFSVERPDGSNFTLKIRSTKLEDSAMYFCASTRVGNQPQHFGDGTRLSIL.

This clonotype showed up many times. The V and J genes are TRBV4-3 and TRBJ2-1; no definite D call. The germline gives CDR1 LGHNA, CDR2 YSLEER. The germline V and J ends were trimmed by 0 bases and 5 bases, with 5 bases remaining between them. The CDR3 has 13 amino acids. The CDR3 sequence: CASSQDQNNEQFF. CDR3 nucleotide sequence: TGCGCCAGCAGCCAAGATCAGAACAATGAGCAGTTCTTC.

V usage is TRBV11-2 and J usage is TRBJ1-2, with D perhaps TRBD1 (5 bases). The CDR3 runs to 15 residues. The germline CDR1 and CDR2 sequences are SGHAT and FQNNGV. The V end was cut by 5 bases, the J end by 4 bases, with 17 bases between. The CDR3 DNA follows: TGTGCCAGCAGCGCCCGGGGCCAGGGAATCTATGGCTACACCTTC. Protein sequence: CASSARGQGIYGYTF.

CDR3: CATSRFEEGTYEQYF. The CDR3 region has the DNA TGTGCCACCAGCAGATTCGAAGAGGGCACCTACGAGCAGTACTTC. V gene TRBV15 combines with J gene TRBJ2-7; a possible D gene is TRBD2 (5 bases). V lost 2 bases, J lost 2 bases, and 13 bases lay in between. In germline, CDR1 is LNHNV, CDR2 YYDKDF (reference sequence). This CDR3 has 15 residues.

This clonotype was recorded many times. V and J are TRBV12-3 or TRBV12-4 and TRBJ2-2; possibly TRBD1 or TRBD2 for D (6 bases each). The CDR3 runs to 13 residues. V lost 6 bases, J lost 4 bases, and 9 bases lay in between. The CDR3 loop reads CASRRGVTGELFF. The DNA of the CDR3 is TGTGCCAGCAGGAGGGGGGTCACCGGGGAGCTGTTTTTT.

In its sample, this clonotype was seen many times. Written as DNA, the CDR3 is TGTGCCAGCAGCCAAGTTCGCTTAGCCAATGAGCAGTTCTTC. Its protein product is CASSQVRLANEQFF. The V call is TRBV14, the J call TRBJ2-1; D is undetermined. Germline V CDR1 and CDR2: SGHDN, FVKESK. There are 14 residues in the CDR3. Between the trimmed V and J ends, which lost 1 base and 6 bases, there was a span of 10 bases.

This clonotype was picked up many times. This chain links TRBV7-3 with TRBJ1-1; no definite D call. Per germline, CDR1 SGHTA and CDR2 FQGTGA. Trimming stripped 0 bases from V and 5 bases from J, with 7 bases between. The CDR3 has 13 amino acids. This CDR3 is CASSLTERTEAFF. The CDR3 bases are TGTGCCAGCAGCTTAACTGAAAGGACTGAAGCTTTCTTT. The full variable domain, rest sourced from reference TRBV7-3 and TRBJ1-1, is GAGVSQTPSNKVTEKGKYVELRCDPISGHTALYWYRQSLGQGPEFLIYFQGTGAADDSGLPNDRFFAVRPEGSVSTLKIQRTERGDSAVYLCASSLTERTEAFFGQGTRLTVV.

This clonotype was recorded a few times. V usage is TRBV2 and J usage is TRBJ2-3; 10 positions match TRBD2. This CDR3 is 15 amino acids long. Germline lookup yields CDR1 SNHLY and CDR2 FYNNEI. V shed 6 bases, J shed 3 bases, and the junction held 6 bases outside the gene matches. Here the CDR3 reads CASREREGWTDTQYF. The CDR3 region has the DNA TGTGCCAGCAGAGAGCGGGAGGGGTGGACAGATACGCAGTATTTT.

This clonotype was detected many times. The genes are TRBV28 and TRBJ1-5, with D possibly TRBD1 on 5 matching bases. The germline CDR1 and CDR2 sequences are MDHEN and SYDVKM. This CDR3 spans 17 amino acids. Deletions cut 4 bases from V and 0 bases from J, with 16 bases between. The CDR3 DNA sequence: TGTGCCAGCAGTTCGGGACCTAAATTCAATAGCAATCAGCCCCAGCATTTT. It specifies CASSSGPKFNSNQPQHF.

This clonotype was observed many times. The chain carries TRBV7-2 and TRBJ2-7, with 7 bases that match TRBD1. The CDR3 runs to 14 residues. Per the germline V gene, CDR1 is SGHTA and CDR2 is FQGNSA. After removal of 6 bases from V and 2 bases from J, the junction contained 7 bases not matched to a gene. The CDR3 DNA follows: TGTGCCAGCAGGCGACAGGGTGGGACCTACGAGCAGTACTTC. Its protein product is CASRRQGGTYEQYF.

The chain has TRBV5-8 and TRBJ2-6; D possibly corresponds to TRBD1 (6 bases). Germline CDR1 reads SGHTS; CDR2 reads YDEGEE. With 4 bases removed from V and 2 bases from J, the gap between germline ends came to 10 bases. The CDR3 contains 15 residues. For the CDR3, the DNA is TGTGCCAGCAGCCCCGGACAGCCTGGGGCCAACGTCCTGACTTTC. Translating gives CASSPGQPGANVLTF. Together with reference TRBV5-8 and TRBJ2-6, the CDR3 gives the full variable domain: EAGVTQSPTHLIKTRGQQATLRCSPISGHTSVYWYQQALGLGLQFLLWYDEGEERNRGNFPPRFSGRQFPNYSSELNVNALELEDSALYLCASSPGQPGANVLTFGAGSRLTVL.

This clonotype was seen more than once but under ten times. The rearrangement joins TRBV19 to TRBJ2-1; 7 nucleotides agree with TRBD2. V lost 5 bases and J lost 6; bases outside the gene matches: 10. Germline loops: CDR1 LNHDA, CDR2 SQIVND (reference sequence). This CDR3 comprises 15 residues. DNA of the CDR3: TGTGCCAGTAGTTCGATATCTAGCGGTGGCAATGAGCAGTTCTTC. Translating it yields CASSSISSGGNEQFF.

This clonotype was counted ten times or more. The chain uses TRBV27 and TRBJ2-5; D may correspond to TRBD1 or TRBD2 (5 bases each). The CDR3 is made up of 14 amino acids. Between the trimmed V and J ends, which lost 3 bases and 5 bases, there was a span of 13 bases. From germline, CDR1 is MNHEY and CDR2 SMNVEV (reference sequence). The CDR3 nucleotides are TGTGCCAGCAGTTTCCTTTCCGGGGCGGAGACCCAGTACTTC. Amino acids: CASSFLSGAETQYF.

V and J are TRBV2 and TRBJ2-1, with 13 bases that match TRBD2. CDR1 and CDR2 (germline): SNHLY, FYNNEI. Trimming removed 8 bases from V and 4 bases from J; junction bases left unmatched: 2. The CDR3 is 14 amino acids. The DNA for the CDR3 is TGTGCCAGCGGGGGACTAGCGGGATACAATGAGCAGTTCTTC. Protein sequence: CASGGLAGYNEQFF.

The rearrangement links TRBV5-1 to TRBJ2-1; tentatively, D is TRBD1 or TRBD2 (5 bases each). Germline CDR1 and CDR2: SGHRS and YFSETQ. V lost 2 bases and J 9 bases, leaving 12 bases between the germline ends. There are 13 residues in the CDR3. CDR3 region: CASSLSIGGEQFF. CDR3 DNA sequence: TGCGCCAGCAGCTTATCAATTGGGGGTGAGCAGTTCTTC.

This clonotype showed up just a few times. This chain joins TRBV24-1 and TRBJ2-1, with TRBD1 matching 8 bases. This CDR3 spans 14 amino acids. The germline CDR1 and CDR2 sequences are KGHDR and SFDVKD. The ends lost 2 bases at V and 8 bases at J; junction bases unmatched: 4. The DNA for the CDR3 is TGTGCCACCAGTGATTCAGGACAGGGCTATGAGCAGTTCTTC. It yields the protein CATSDSGQGYEQFF.

Ten or more counts support this clonotype. This chain connects TRBV7-6 to TRBJ2-3, with a weak D call TRBD2 (6 bases). CDR3 length: 15 amino acids. Looked up from germline, CDR1 is SGHVS and CDR2 is FNYEAQ. V was trimmed by 0 bases and J by 3 bases, leaving 10 bases between them. CDR3 sequence reads: CASSLALAPTDTQYF. CDR3 sequence (DNA): TGTGCCAGCAGCTTAGCGCTAGCGCCTACAGATACGCAGTATTTT. The full variable domain, with the rest looked up from reference TRBV7-6 and TRBJ2-3, is GAGVSQSPRYKVTKRGQDVALRCDPISGHVSLYWYRQALGQGPEFLTYFNYEAQQDKSGLPNDRFSAERPEGSISTLTIQRTEQRDSAMYRCASSLALAPTDTQYFGPGTRLTVL.

This clonotype was detected ten times or more. The chain carries TRBV7-2 and TRBJ2-6, with unresolved D. Trimming cost V 1 base and J 4 bases, with 11 bases left between them. The CDR3 is 16 amino acids. From germline, CDR1 is SGHTA and CDR2 FQGNSA. The CDR3 here is CASSLGPPGGANVLTF. DNA for the CDR3: TGTGCCAGCAGCTTAGGGCCTCCTGGAGGGGCCAACGTCCTGACTTTC.

The V and J genes are TRBV7-8 and TRBJ2-2, with 9 bases matching TRBD2. Germline CDR1 is SGHVS and CDR2 is FQNEAQ. V was clipped by 0 bases and J by 2 bases; unmatched bases: 4. The CDR3 consists of 17 residues. CDR3 residues: CASSLALAGRNTGELFF. CDR3 nucleotide sequence: TGTGCCAGCAGCTTAGCTCTAGCGGGACGCAACACCGGGGAGCTGTTTTTT.

In its sample, this clonotype was seen many times. The chain carries TRBV11-2 and TRBJ1-1; TRBD1 might be the D (6 bases). Per the germline V gene, CDR1 is SGHAT and CDR2 is FQNNGV. The germline V and J ends were trimmed by 5 bases and 5 bases, with 18 bases remaining between them. CDR3 length: 15 amino acids. CDR3 loop: CASSAEDSSSTEAFF. CDR3 coding DNA: TGTGCCAGCAGCGCCGAGGACAGTTCCTCGACTGAAGCTTTCTTT.

At least ten counts were recorded for this clonotype. This chain connects TRBV6-6 to TRBJ2-1, with D unclear. Trimming took 0 bases from V and 4 from J, leaving 10 bases between them. The CDR3 spans 15 residues. Germline lookup yields CDR1 MNHNY and CDR2 SVGAGI (reference sequence). The CDR3 DNA reads as TGTGCCAGCAGTTACTCCTCGCCCCAATACAATGAGCAGTTCTTC. It is translated as CASSYSSPQYNEQFF.

In its sample, this clonotype was seen a few times. This rearrangement joins TRBV25-1 to TRBJ2-5; perhaps TRBD2 as D (5 bases). Deletions cut 2 bases from V and 5 bases from J, with 18 bases between. The CDR3 sequence is 16 residues long. Germline assignment: CDR1 MGHDK and CDR2 SYGVNS. The CDR3: CASSENGSPTGETQYF. The CDR3 bases are TGTGCCAGCAGTGAAAACGGCTCCCCGACGGGGGAGACCCAGTACTTC.

This sequence joins TRBV5-6 and TRBJ1-1, with D hard to call. CDR1 SGHDT and CDR2 YYEEEE come from the germline V gene. CDR3 length: 13 residues. Trimming stripped 4 bases from V and 1 base from J, with 8 bases between. Here the CDR3 reads CASSRLGNTEAFF. As DNA, the CDR3 is TGTGCCAGCAGCCGCTTGGGGAACACTGAAGCTTTCTTT.

This clonotype was recorded at least ten times. This sequence joins TRBV7-9 and TRBJ2-2; unclear D gene. Trimming stripped 6 bases from V and 6 bases from J, with 17 bases between. This CDR3 contains 15 residues. CDR1 SEHNR and CDR2 FQNEAQ come from the germline V gene (reference sequence). The CDR3 region has the DNA TGTGCCAGCAGTGACGCGGCCCGAGTGTCCGGGGAGCTGTTTTTT. Its protein is CASSDAARVSGELFF.

The genes are TRBV20-1 and TRBJ2-7; the D gene is possibly TRBD2 (6 bases). The V gene lost 2 bases and the J gene lost 0 bases, with 23 bases spanning the gap. The length of the CDR3 is 18 residues. Germline values: CDR1 DFQATT, CDR2 SNEGSKA (reference sequence). Written as DNA, the CDR3 is TGCAGTGCTAGAATAAGGGACCAGCGCGGGGTCCACTCCTACGAGCAGTACTTC. Encoded protein: CSARIRDQRGVHSYEQYF.